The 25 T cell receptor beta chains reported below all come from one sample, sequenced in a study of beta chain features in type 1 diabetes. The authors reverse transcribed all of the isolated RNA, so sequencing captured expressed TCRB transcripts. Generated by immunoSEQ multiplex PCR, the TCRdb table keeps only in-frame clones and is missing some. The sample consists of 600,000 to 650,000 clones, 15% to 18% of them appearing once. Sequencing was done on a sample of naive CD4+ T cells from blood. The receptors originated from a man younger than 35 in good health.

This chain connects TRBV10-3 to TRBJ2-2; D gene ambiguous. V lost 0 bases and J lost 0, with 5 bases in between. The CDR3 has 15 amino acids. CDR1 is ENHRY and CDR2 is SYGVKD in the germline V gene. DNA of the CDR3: TGTGCCATCAGTGAGTCGGCTCCGAACACCGGGGAGCTGTTTTTT. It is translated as CAISESAPNTGELFF.

CDR3 sequence: CASSFTSGDIKLAKNIQYF. CDR3 DNA: TGCGCCAGCAGCTTTACTAGCGGGGACATTAAACTAGCCAAAAACATTCAGTACTTC. This rearrangement joins TRBV5-1 to TRBJ2-4; 10 nucleotides align to TRBD2. From germline, CDR1 is SGHRS and CDR2 YFSETQ. Losses at the gene ends were 2 bases for V and 0 bases for J; bases not matched to a gene: 11. The CDR3 loop spans 19 amino acids.

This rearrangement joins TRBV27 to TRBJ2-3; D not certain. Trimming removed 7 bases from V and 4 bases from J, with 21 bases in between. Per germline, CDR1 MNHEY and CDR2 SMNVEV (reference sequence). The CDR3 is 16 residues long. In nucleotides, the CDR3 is TGTGCCAGCAATAGAGAGACGACCCGAGGCGCAGATACGCAGTATTTT. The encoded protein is CASNRETTRGADTQYF.

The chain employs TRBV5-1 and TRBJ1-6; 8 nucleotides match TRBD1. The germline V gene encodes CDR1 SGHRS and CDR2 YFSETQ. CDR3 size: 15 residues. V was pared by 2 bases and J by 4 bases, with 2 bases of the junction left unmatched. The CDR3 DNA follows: TGCGCCAGCAGCTTCCAGGGGGCGTATAATTCACCCCTCCACTTT. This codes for CASSFQGAYNSPLHF.

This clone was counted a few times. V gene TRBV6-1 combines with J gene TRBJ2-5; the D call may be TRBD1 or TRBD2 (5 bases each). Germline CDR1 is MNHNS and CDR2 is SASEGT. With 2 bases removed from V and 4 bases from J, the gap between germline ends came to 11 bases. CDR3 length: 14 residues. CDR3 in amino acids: CASSETSGTETQYF. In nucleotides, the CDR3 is TGTGCCAGCAGTGAAACGTCCGGGACAGAGACCCAGTACTTC.

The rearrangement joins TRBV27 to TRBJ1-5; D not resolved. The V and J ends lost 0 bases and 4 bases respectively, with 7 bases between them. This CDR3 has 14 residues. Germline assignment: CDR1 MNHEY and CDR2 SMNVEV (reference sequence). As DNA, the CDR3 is TGTGCCAGCAGTTTATCCGGACTTAATCAGCCCCAGCATTTT. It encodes CASSLSGLNQPQHF.

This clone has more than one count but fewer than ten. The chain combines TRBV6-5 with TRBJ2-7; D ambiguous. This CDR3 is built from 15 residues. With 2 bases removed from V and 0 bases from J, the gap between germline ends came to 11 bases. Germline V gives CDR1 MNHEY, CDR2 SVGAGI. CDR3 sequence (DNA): TGTGCCAGCAGTTACGGTTGGGCAGGCTCCTACGAGCAGTACTTC. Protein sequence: CASSYGWAGSYEQYF.

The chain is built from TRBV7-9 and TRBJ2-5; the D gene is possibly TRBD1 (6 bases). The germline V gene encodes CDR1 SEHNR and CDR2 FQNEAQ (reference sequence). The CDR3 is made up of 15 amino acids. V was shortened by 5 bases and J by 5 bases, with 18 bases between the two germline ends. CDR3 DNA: TGTGCCAGCAGCCTCCCTGAGGACAGCTACGAGACCCAGTACTTC. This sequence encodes CASSLPEDSYETQYF.

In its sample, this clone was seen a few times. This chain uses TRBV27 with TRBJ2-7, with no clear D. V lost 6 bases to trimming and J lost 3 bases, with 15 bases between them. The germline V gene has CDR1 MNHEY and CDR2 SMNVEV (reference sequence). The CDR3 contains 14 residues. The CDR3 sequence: CASRRQFADYEQYF. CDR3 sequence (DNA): TGTGCCAGCAGACGTCAATTTGCTGACTACGAGCAGTACTTC.

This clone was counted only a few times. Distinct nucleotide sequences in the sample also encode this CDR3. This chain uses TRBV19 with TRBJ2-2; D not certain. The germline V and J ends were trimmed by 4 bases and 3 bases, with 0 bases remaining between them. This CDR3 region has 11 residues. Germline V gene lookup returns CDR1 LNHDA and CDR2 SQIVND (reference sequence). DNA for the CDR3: TGTGCCAGTAGTAACACCGGGGAGCTGTTTTTT. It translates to CASSNTGELFF.

This chain's CDR3 is CASTGTLYNEQFF. CDR3 DNA: TGTGCCAGCACCGGGACTTTATACAATGAGCAGTTCTTC. The V and J genes are TRBV6-5 and TRBJ2-1; D may be TRBD2 (6 bases). Germline CDR1 MNHEY, CDR2 SVGAGI. The CDR3 runs to 13 residues. V was trimmed by 7 bases and J by 4 bases, leaving 11 bases between them.

CDR3 sequence (DNA): TGTGCCAGCAGCTTAGCGGCCGTAGGGGGAGCCGAGCAGTACTTC. Its translation: CASSLAAVGGAEQYF. The genes are TRBV7-2 and TRBJ2-7, with TRBD1 as a possible D gene (6 bases). The CDR3 spans 15 residues. V lost 0 bases and J lost 6, with 15 bases in between. Per the germline V gene, CDR1 is SGHTA and CDR2 is FQGNSA.

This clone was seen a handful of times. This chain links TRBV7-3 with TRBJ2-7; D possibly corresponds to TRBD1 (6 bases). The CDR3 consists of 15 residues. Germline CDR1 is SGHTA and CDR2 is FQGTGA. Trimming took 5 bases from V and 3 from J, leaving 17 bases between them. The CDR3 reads CASSPGQGLIYEQYF. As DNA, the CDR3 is TGTGCCAGCAGCCCTGGCCAGGGGCTAATCTACGAGCAGTACTTC. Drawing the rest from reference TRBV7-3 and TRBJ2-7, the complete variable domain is GAGVSQTPSNKVTEKGKYVELRCDPISGHTALYWYRQSLGQGPEFLIYFQGTGAADDSGLPNDRFFAVRPEGSVSTLKIQRTERGDSAVYLCASSPGQGLIYEQYFGPGTRLTVT.

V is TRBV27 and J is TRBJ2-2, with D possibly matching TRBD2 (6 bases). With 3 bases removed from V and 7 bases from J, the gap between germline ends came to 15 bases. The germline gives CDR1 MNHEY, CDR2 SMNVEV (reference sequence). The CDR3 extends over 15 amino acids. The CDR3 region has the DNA TGTGCCAGCAGTTTGGAGGGACTGGTAGGCGGGGAGCTGTTTTTT. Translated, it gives CASSLEGLVGGELFF.

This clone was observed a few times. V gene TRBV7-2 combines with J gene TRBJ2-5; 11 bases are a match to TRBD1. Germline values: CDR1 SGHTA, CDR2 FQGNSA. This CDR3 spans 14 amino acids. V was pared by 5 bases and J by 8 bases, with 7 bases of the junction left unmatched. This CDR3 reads CASSPPGTGGTQYF. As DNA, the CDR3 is TGTGCCAGCAGCCCCCCGGGGACAGGGGGAACCCAGTACTTC.

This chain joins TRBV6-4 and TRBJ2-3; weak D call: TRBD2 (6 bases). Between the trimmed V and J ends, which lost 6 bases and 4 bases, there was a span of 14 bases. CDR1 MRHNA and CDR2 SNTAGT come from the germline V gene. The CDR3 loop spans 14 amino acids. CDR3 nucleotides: TGTGCCAGCAGCCCGGGGGTTTTGGCAGATACGCAGTATTTT. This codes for CASSPGVLADTQYF.

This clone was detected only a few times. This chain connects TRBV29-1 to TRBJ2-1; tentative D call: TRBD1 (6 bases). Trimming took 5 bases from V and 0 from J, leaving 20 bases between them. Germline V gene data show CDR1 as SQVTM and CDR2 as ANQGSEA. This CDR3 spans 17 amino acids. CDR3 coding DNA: TGCAGCGTTTCAGGGGTTCTTACCGGGCACTCCTACAATGAGCAGTTCTTC. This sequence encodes CSVSGVLTGHSYNEQFF.

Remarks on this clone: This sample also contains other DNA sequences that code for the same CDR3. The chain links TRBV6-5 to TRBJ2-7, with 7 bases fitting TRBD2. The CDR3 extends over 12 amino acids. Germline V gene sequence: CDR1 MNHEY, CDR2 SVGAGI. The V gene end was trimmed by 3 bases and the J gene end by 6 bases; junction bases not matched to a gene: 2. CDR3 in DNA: TGTGCCAGCAGTTATTGGGGGGGCGAGCAGTACTTC. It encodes CASSYWGGEQYF.

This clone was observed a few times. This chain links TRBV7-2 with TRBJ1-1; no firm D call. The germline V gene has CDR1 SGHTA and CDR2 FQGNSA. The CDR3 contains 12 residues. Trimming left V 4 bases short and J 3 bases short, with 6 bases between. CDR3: CASSSEYTEAFF. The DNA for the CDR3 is TGTGCCAGCAGCTCCGAATACACTGAAGCTTTCTTT.

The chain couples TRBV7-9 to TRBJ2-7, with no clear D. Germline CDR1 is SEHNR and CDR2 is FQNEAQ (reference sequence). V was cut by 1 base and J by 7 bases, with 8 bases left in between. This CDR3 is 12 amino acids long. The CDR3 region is CASSLEAPEQYF. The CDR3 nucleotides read TGTGCCAGCAGCTTAGAGGCACCAGAGCAGTACTTC.

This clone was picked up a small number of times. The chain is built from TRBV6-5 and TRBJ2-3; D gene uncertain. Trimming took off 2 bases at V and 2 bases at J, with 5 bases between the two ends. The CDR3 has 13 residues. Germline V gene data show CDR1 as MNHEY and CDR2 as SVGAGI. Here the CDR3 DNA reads TGTGCCAGCAGTTACGATCCCACAGATACGCAGTATTTT. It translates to CASSYDPTDTQYF.

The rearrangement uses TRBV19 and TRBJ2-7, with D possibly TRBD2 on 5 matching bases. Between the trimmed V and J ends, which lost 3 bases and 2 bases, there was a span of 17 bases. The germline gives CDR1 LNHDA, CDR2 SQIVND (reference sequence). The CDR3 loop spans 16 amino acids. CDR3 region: CASSMRGIPPPYEQYF. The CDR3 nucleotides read TGTGCCAGTAGTATGAGAGGGATCCCCCCACCCTACGAGCAGTACTTC.

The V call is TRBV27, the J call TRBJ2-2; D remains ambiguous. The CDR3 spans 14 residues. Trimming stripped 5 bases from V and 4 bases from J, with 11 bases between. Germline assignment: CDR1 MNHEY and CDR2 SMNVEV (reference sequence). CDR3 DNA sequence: TGTGCCAGCAGTCCAAGACAACCCACCGGGGAGCTGTTTTTT. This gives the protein CASSPRQPTGELFF.

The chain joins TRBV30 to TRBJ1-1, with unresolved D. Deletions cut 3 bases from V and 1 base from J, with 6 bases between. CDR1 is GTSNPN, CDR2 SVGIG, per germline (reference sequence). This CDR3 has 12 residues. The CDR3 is CAWRTWNTEAFF. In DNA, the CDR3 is TGTGCCTGGAGGACGTGGAACACTGAAGCTTTCTTT.

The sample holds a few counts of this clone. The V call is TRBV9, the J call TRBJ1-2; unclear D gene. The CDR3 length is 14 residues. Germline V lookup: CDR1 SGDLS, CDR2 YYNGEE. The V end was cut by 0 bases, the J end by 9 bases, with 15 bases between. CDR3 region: CASSVDRASRRYTF. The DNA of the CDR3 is TGTGCCAGCAGCGTAGACCGGGCCTCCAGACGCTACACCTTC. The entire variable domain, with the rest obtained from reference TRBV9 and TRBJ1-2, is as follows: DSGVTQTPKHLITATGQRVTLRCSPRSGDLSVYWYQQSLDQGLQFLIQYYNGEERAKGNILERFSAQQFPDLHSELNLSSLELGDSALYFCASSVDRASRRYTFGSGTRLTVV.